The TCR beta chain described here comes from a study of blood T cell repertoires in COVID-19. Looking at the study overall: Samples taken during acute and convalescent COVID-19 were collected in the United States, Italy and Spain. The cDNA or gDNA used as material had been derived from T cells, B-cell-depleted T cells, or PBMCs.

This clone was counted once. The length of the CDR3 is 18 residues. V shed 3 bases and J 10 bases; nucleotides not matched to a gene: 16. Germline CDR1 is LNHDA and CDR2 is SQIVND (reference sequence). How the authors handled the data: Amplification with reference gene primers provided the estimates of nucleated cell counts. Here immunoSEQ multiplex PCR was the method, and the copy in TCRdb shows in-frame clones only, minus some. V and J calls and clone size are copied from that table; D and trimming were computed from the DNA. The sample lists some 190,000 clones; approximately 77% were seen once. The specimen was peripheral blood. The clonotype was recovered from a woman aged 80 or over with active or convalescent COVID-19. This chain joins TRBV19 and TRBJ1-6, with TRBD1 matching over 9 bases. Here the CDR3 DNA reads TGTGCCAGTAGTATGCAGACCTCCGGGACAGGGATGAGATCACCCCTCCACTTT. The encoded protein is CASSMQTSGTGMRSPLHF.